These T cell receptor beta chains were read from a single sample in a study of identical twins. TCRdb itself ran the 5' RACE reads through MiXCR, one entry per CDR3 protein. The data contain around 280,000 distinct CDR3 sequences, under 9.5% of them singletons. This sample was shared with a second study, whose subject was yellow fever vaccine responses in identical twins.

The sample taken for sequencing was memory (CD45RO+) T cells sorted from blood. Receptors were obtained from a woman under 30 in good health. The conserved cysteine and the conserved F or W are not part of the CDR3 here.

V gene	J gene	CDR3 protein
TRBV10-2	TRBJ1-6	ASRVVADNSPLH
TRBV20-1	TRBJ2-1	SARDWRGLGEQF
TRBV20-1	TRBJ2-5	SVPGRRVYQTQY
TRBV3-1	TRBJ1-1	ASSPTGAGTEAF
TRBV2	TRBJ2-2	ASSEIGGTGELF
TRBV24-1	TRBJ2-1	ATSDSGTGDVNEQF
TRBV20-1	TRBJ1-1	SARGQLNTEAF
TRBV7-3	TRBJ2-5	ASSPRDQETQY
TRBV5-5	TRBJ2-3	ASSRTVAGSTDTQY
TRBV5-1	TRBJ2-5	ASSSQAGEAQETQY
TRBV27	TRBJ1-1	ASRRQGLAEAF
TRBV11-2	TRBJ2-6	ASSTPAGHRGSSGANVLT
TRBV12-3/TRBV12-4	TRBJ2-6	ASRRPGLSGANVLT
TRBV19	TRBJ2-3	ASSKGLAGQLETDTQY
TRBV2	TRBJ1-1	ASSDSRGTEAF
TRBV14	TRBJ2-5	ASSPTVLRETQY
TRBV15	TRBJ2-5	ATSRDWAGLEETQY
TRBV20-1	TRBJ2-5	SALGQGSETQY
TRBV5-1	TRBJ2-2	ASSLKRGDTGELF
TRBV7-9	TRBJ1-1	ASSPTRTGRDTEAF
TRBV20-1	TRBJ2-5	SASGDRKETQY
TRBV24-1	TRBJ1-2	ATSERGYRTPHYT
TRBV9	TRBJ1-3	ASSTPLN
TRBV5-5	TRBJ1-5	ASSPLRGQGQPQH